The 13 T cell receptor beta chains below come from one sample, sequenced in a study of CD8+ T cells in alopecia areata. Treatment here: oral pan-JAK inhibitor, 5-10 mg twice daily. The sequencing template was cDNA reverse transcribed from extracted RNA. TCRdb keeps only in-frame clones here, not all; method: immunoSEQ multiplex PCR. The sample shows over 150,000 clones, around 56% of them seen only once. Sequencing used CD4+ T cells sorted from blood, obtained at week 4, from a patient treated with tofacitinib. These receptors were obtained from a human donor with alopecia areata.

The genes are TRBV5-1 and TRBJ2-3; unclear D gene. V was shortened by 6 bases and J by 9 bases, with 2 bases between the two germline ends. The germline V gene has CDR1 SGHRS and CDR2 YFSETQ. The CDR3 sequence is 8 residues long. CDR3 coding DNA: TGCGCCAGCATCACGCAGTATTTT. Protein sequence: CASITQYF.

The chain uses TRBV5-1 and TRBJ2-2; maybe TRBD1 (5 bases). Germline lookup yields CDR1 SGHRS and CDR2 YFSETQ. The length of the CDR3 is 15 residues. Trimming pared 4 bases from V and 1 base from J, leaving 11 bases between. The CDR3 nucleotides are TGCGCCAGCAGCAGCTTAGGACAGAACACCGGGGAGCTGTTTTTT. Residues: CASSSLGQNTGELFF.

This clone was seen a few times. The rearrangement joins TRBV7-2 to TRBJ2-3; 7 bases match TRBD2. J lost 1 base, V lost 0 bases, and 7 bases had no gene match. There are 17 residues in the CDR3. The V gene's germline CDR1 is SGHTA and CDR2 FQGNSA. The CDR3 DNA sequence: TGTGCCAGCAGCTTAGCGCCAGCTAGCGGTCGCACAGATACGCAGTATTTT. This gives the protein CASSLAPASGRTDTQYF.

This chain links TRBV29-1 with TRBJ2-1, with D unclear. The CDR3 length is 10 residues. The germline V gene has CDR1 SQVTM and CDR2 ANQGSEA. Trimming took 4 bases from V and 10 from J, leaving 8 bases between them. The CDR3 coding sequence is TGCAGCGTTGCCAGTCCAGAGCAGTTCTTC. It encodes CSVASPEQFF.

This sequence joins TRBV15 and TRBJ1-5; 9 bases fit TRBD1. Trimming took 3 bases from V and 10 from J; bases not matched to a gene: 7. In germline, CDR1 is LNHNV, CDR2 YYDKDF (reference sequence). The CDR3 is 14 amino acids. The CDR3 coding sequence is TGTGCCACCAGCAGGGGACAGGGAGATAACCCCCAGCATTTT. It encodes CATSRGQGDNPQHF.

The genes are TRBV25-1 and TRBJ2-4, with 7 bases identical to TRBD1. J gave up 2 bases and V 1 base, and 5 bases lay outside the gene matches. Germline V gene data show CDR1 as MGHDK and CDR2 as SYGVNS. The CDR3 is 16 residues long. In DNA, the CDR3 is TGTGCCAGCAGTGAATCCTCGACAGGGACCAAAAACATTCAGTACTTC. It specifies CASSESSTGTKNIQYF.

This sequence joins TRBV7-2 and TRBJ2-3; D may be TRBD2 (6 bases). Trimming removed 5 bases at V and 2 bases at J, with 11 bases between. CDR1 and CDR2 from the germline V gene are SGHTA and FQGNSA. This CDR3 region has 14 residues. CDR3 residues: CASSRGLHTDTQYF. CDR3 nucleotides: TGTGCCAGCAGCCGGGGACTTCACACAGATACGCAGTATTTT.

The chain has TRBV6-5 and TRBJ1-5; 9 nucleotides align to TRBD1. The CDR3 consists of 14 residues. Germline V lookup: CDR1 MNHEY, CDR2 SVGAGI. Trimming removed 6 bases from V and 2 bases from J; junction bases left unmatched: 2. The CDR3 loop reads CASSRDRGNQPQHF. For the CDR3, the DNA is TGTGCCAGCAGCCGGGACAGGGGCAATCAGCCCCAGCATTTT.

The chain couples TRBV29-1 to TRBJ2-7; 8 nucleotides line up with TRBD1. The V and J ends lost 1 base and 5 bases, in that order; junction bases with no gene match: 4. CDR1 and CDR2 (germline): SQVTM, ANQGSEA. The CDR3 has 13 amino acids. The CDR3 region has the DNA TGCAGCGTTGAAGGACAGGGGCGGAACGAGCAGTACTTC. It is translated as CSVEGQGRNEQYF.

This chain joins TRBV6-6 and TRBJ2-3; 7 nucleotides align to TRBD1. Germline CDR1 reads MNHNY; CDR2 reads SVGAGI (reference sequence). J lost 0 bases, V lost 6 bases, and 6 bases had no gene match. This CDR3 region has 15 residues. The CDR3 protein is CASSRTGPSTDTQYF. CDR3 coding DNA: TGTGCCAGCAGCCGGACAGGACCTAGCACAGATACGCAGTATTTT.

The genes are TRBV4-1 and TRBJ2-3, with D unclear. Germline lookup yields CDR1 MGHRA and CDR2 YSYEKL. The CDR3 has 15 residues. The ends were cut back, 4 bases at V and 12 bases at J, with 23 bases in the middle. DNA for the CDR3: TGCGCCAGCAGCCTAAAAGGAATCGACCCGACTCAACAGTATTTT. Residues: CASSLKGIDPTQQYF.

This chain connects TRBV30 to TRBJ2-7; TRBD2 agrees at 7 bases. The CDR3 runs 13 residues. Germline V gives CDR1 GTSNPN, CDR2 SVGIG (reference sequence). The trim removed 0 bases at V and 6 bases at J, leaving 5 bases unmatched. In DNA form, the CDR3 reads TGTGCCTGGAGTGTACCGGCGGGAGTCGAGCAGTACTTC. Amino acids: CAWSVPAGVEQYF.

This sequence joins TRBV30 and TRBJ2-3; 11 bases align to TRBD2. CDR3 length: 15 residues. Trimming removed 0 bases from V and 4 bases from J; junction bases left unmatched: 3. The germline gives CDR1 GTSNPN, CDR2 SVGIG (reference sequence). The CDR3 reads CAWSVLAGGPDTQYF. The CDR3 DNA reads TGTGCCTGGAGTGTTCTAGCGGGAGGTCCAGATACGCAGTATTTT.